This TCR beta chain emerged from a study of blood T cell repertoires in COVID-19. Study at large: Collection of acute and convalescent COVID-19 samples took place in the United States, Italy and Spain.

Sequencing used immunoSEQ multiplex PCR; TCRdb keeps in-frame clones, though not all of them. The data contain fewer than 70,000 clones, 88% of them singletons. Germline V CDR1 and CDR2: SGHNT, YYREEE (reference sequence). The CDR3 runs 13 residues. V shed 5 bases, J shed 7 bases, and the junction held 7 bases outside the gene matches. Material for sequencing was peripheral blood. The receptor was isolated from a woman aged 70-85 years with active COVID-19. The V gene is TRBV5-4, the J gene TRBJ1-1; the match to TRBD1 covers 8 bases. The CDR3 DNA reads as TGTGCCAGCAGTTATGGACAGGGTCGTGAAGCTTTCTTT. Translated: CASSYGQGREAFF.